This record looks at one TCR beta chain sequence and its context. The sample originates from a study of blood T cell repertoires in COVID-19. This table comes from immunoSEQ multiplex PCR, and its TCRdb copy is limited to in-frame clones, with some not included. The table records about 350,000 clones, approximately 89% of them present only once. In germline, CDR1 is SGHTA, CDR2 FQGNSA. The CDR3 spans 13 residues. The V and J ends lost 1 base and 4 bases respectively, with 5 bases between them. V is TRBV7-2 and J is TRBJ1-5; D unclear. The sequence came from a woman aged 60-75 years with COVID-19, enrolled during active disease. The sample was peripheral blood. The CDR3, as DNA: TGTGCCAGCAGCTTAGGTCTGAATCAGCCCCAGCATTTT. It specifies CASSLGLNQPQHF.